This T cell receptor (beta chain) was found in a study of CD8 T cells in Susac syndrome. At the level of the study: Treatment status at blood draw for the Susac syndrome patients was therapy-naive, corticosteroids, or intravenous immunoglobulin alone.

Study conclusions and caveats: CD8+ clonal expansion in Susac peaked in TEMRA cells and active patients.

Notes on this clonotype: Its target is unknown.

RNA totalling about 0.5 to 1 ug underwent reverse transcription with random hexamers. The method of amplification for TCR beta CDR3 was immunoSEQ multiplex PCR, covering 54 Vbeta and 13 Jbeta. TCRdb reprocessed the immunoSEQ multiplex PCR reads with MiXCR, giving one entry per CDR3 protein. The sample has about 130,000 distinct CDR3 sequences, around 94% seen once. The V gene end was trimmed by 0 bases and the J gene end by 8 bases; junction bases not matched to a gene: 7. Germline values: CDR1 SGHRS, CDR2 YFSETQ. CDR3 length: 16 amino acids. The sequence was collected from a human donor with Susac syndrome. The sequencing sample was made of CD8+ T cells from PBMCs. V and J are TRBV5-1 and TRBJ2-1; TRBD1 agrees at 11 bases. The CDR3 DNA follows: TGCGCCAGCAGCTTGGAAGGACAGGGGGCTTCGGATGAGCAGTTCTTC. Protein sequence: CASSLEGQGASDEQFF.